This T cell receptor beta chain was captured by sequencing in a study of cytotoxic CD8 clonotypes in ibrutinib-treated CLL (dated by TCRdb to the early 2020s). Study-level background: In this cohort, 15 patients were treatment-naive and about a dozen were relapsed/refractory, while roughly 18 had unmutated IGHV. Responses were partial in some 24 patients and complete in 2; after median around 66 months follow-up, about 14 stayed in remission and around 12 progressed. Response samples were taken after a median of roughly eleven months on treatment, ranging from roughly 6 to 36 months. On average, each sample yielded 255,043 productive templates and around 98,000 productive rearrangements. Of the roughly 86 people in the trial, around 24 had longitudinal samples available. Cryopreserved peripheral blood mononuclear cells were obtained before treatment, at response, and at either sustained remission or disease progression. General study outcomes and caveats: Baseline clonality exceeded that of age-matched healthy donors and correlated strongly with circulating CD8+ T-cell counts. Lymph node repertoires were not examined, and the timing of sampling was not matched between patients in sustained remission and those whose disease progressed. Public clonotypes were rare and either shrank or stayed stable during treatment, and the rise in clonality at ibrutinib response reflected expansion of private clonotypes. Clonality increased at ibrutinib response, stayed stable in sustained remission, and fell back toward baseline at progression.

CDR1 is given as SGHRS and CDR2 as YFSETQ, both from the germline V gene. The junction carries 14 bases between V and J, which are trimmed by 0 bases and 1 base respectively. Taken from cysteine to phenylalanine, the CDR3 has 16 residues. Only the CDR3 DNA stays, 48 bases, in frame from base 1. As regards this clone: Its specific antigen is unknown. No clone much larger than this one lies a single base away; base qualities are absent.

On a MiSeq, deep resolution sequencing aimed for a depth between 1 in 1 million and 1 in 200,000 T cells, with each clonotype covered approximately 10x on average. The immunoSEQ hsTCRB Kit was used to generate TCR beta libraries. For the original study's pipeline: Data were analyzed with ImmunoSEQ Data Assistant and ImmunoSEQ Analyzer, with V, D and J genes assigned per IMGT definitions. Clonality, with values ranging from 0 to 1, was calculated as one minus the normalized Shannon entropy of productive rearrangement frequencies. Only overrepresented clonotypes making up at least 0.05% of each patient's repertoire were included in the public clonotype analysis. Repertoires from approximately 12 age-matched healthy donors in immuneACCESS were used as clonality controls. This immuneACCESS table, as held by TCRdb, lists in-frame sequences with V and J called but not all clones. Of the missing ones, under half trace to an unresolved V gene in checked studies; the others have no known cause. From that table come the V and J calls and clone size; the DNA was used to work out D and trimming. The sample table holds some 310,000 clones, of which around four fifths were seen once. The ten largest clones capture approximately 7% of the sample.

For TCR beta library preparation, approximately 2 micrograms of genomic DNA were isolated from cryopreserved PBMCs. Longitudinal blood samples from CLL patients receiving ibrutinib monotherapy were subjected to high-throughput TCR beta sequencing. The patients were enrolled in a single-center, open-label phase 2 trial of ibrutinib monotherapy. The sequence was collected from a human donor with chronic lymphocytic leukemia. The source material was PBMCs, sampled before ibrutinib treatment. Recombination linked TRBV5-1 to TRBJ2-7; there is no confident call for the D gene. The CDR3 region reads CASSLGPGPKSYEQYF. DNA sequence: TGCGCCAGCAGCTTGGGCCCGGGCCCCAAATCCTACGAGCAGTACTTC. Extended through the reference TRBV5-1 and TRBJ2-7 proteins, this CDR3 yields the full variable domain: KAGVTQTPRYLIKTRGQQVTLSCSPISGHRSVSWYQQTPGQGLQFLFEYFSETQRNKGNFPGRFSGRQFSNSRSEMNVSTLELGDSALYLCASSLGPGPKSYEQYFGPGTRLTVT.